The rows below give T cell receptor beta chains drawn from one sample of a study of T cell changes during pregnancy in multiple sclerosis. Using immunoSEQ multiplex PCR, the repertoire was profiled, and TCRdb retains in-frame clones only, with some absent. The sample lists about 100,000 clones, approximately 93% occurring once. The material was peripheral blood, obtained after pregnancy. The receptors come from a female donor with multiple sclerosis, enrolled in a pregnancy study. Each CDR3 is given with its conserved first and last residue. The order of the fields is CDR3 DNA, CDR3 protein, clone size, J gene, D gene, V gene. The D gene is left open where the match is weak. Part of the rows lack a size; the others show once, few, many or a class for expanded clones.

CDR3 DNA: TGTGCCAGCAGCTTCCGCCCGCCGGGGAACACCGGGGAGCTGTTTTTT
CDR3 protein: CASSFRPPGNTGELFF
clone size: once
J gene: TRBJ2-2
D gene: .
V gene: TRBV11-2

CDR3 DNA: TGTGCCAGCAGTTTCCCCCTTGAGACCCAGTACTTC
CDR3 protein: CASSFPLETQYF
clone size: .
J gene: TRBJ2-5
D gene: .
V gene: TRBV6-6

CDR3 DNA: TGTGCCAGCAGCTTGTTACATTCCGAGCAGTACTTC
CDR3 protein: CASSLLHSEQYF
clone size: .
J gene: TRBJ2-7
D gene: .
V gene: TRBV5-6

CDR3 DNA: TGTGCCAGCAGCCATGGCAGGGGGTCCTATAATTCACCCCTCCACTTT
CDR3 protein: CASSHGRGSYNSPLHF
clone size: .
J gene: TRBJ1-6
D gene: TRBD1
V gene: TRBV14

CDR3 DNA: TGTGCCAGCAGTGCCGGGACACTAGTGAACACTGAAGCTTTCTTT
CDR3 protein: CASSAGTLVNTEAFF
clone size: .
J gene: TRBJ1-1
D gene: .
V gene: TRBV2

CDR3 DNA: TGTGCCAGCAGTCCAGGTCGCGGGGAGACCCAGTACTTC
CDR3 protein: CASSPGRGETQYF
clone size: .
J gene: TRBJ2-5
D gene: .
V gene: TRBV6-5

CDR3 DNA: TGTGCCATCAGCGGGACAGCCGGGGCCACTGAAGCTTTCTTT
CDR3 protein: CAISGTAGATEAFF
clone size: .
J gene: TRBJ1-1
D gene: TRBD1
V gene: TRBV10-3

CDR3 DNA: TGTGCCAGCAGCCTAAACAGGGCCCAGGCTGAAGCTTTCTTT
CDR3 protein: CASSLNRAQAEAFF
clone size: .
J gene: TRBJ1-1
D gene: .
V gene: TRBV6-6

CDR3 DNA: TGTGCCAGCAGTACTTACAGGGTTACTTCTGAAGCTTTCTTT
CDR3 protein: CASSTYRVTSEAFF
clone size: few
J gene: TRBJ1-1
D gene: .
V gene: TRBV6-5

CDR3 DNA: TGCGCCAGCAGCCAAACCCCCACTAGCGGGGGGATTAATGAGCAGTTCTTC
CDR3 protein: CASSQTPTSGGINEQFF
clone size: .
J gene: TRBJ2-1
D gene: TRBD2
V gene: TRBV4-1

CDR3 DNA: TGTGCAGAAGGCACAGGTTATCAAAAGGGGTCGGTAGCTTTCTTT
CDR3 protein: CAEGTGYQKGSVAFF
clone size: .
J gene: TRBJ1-1
D gene: .
V gene: TRBV6-6

CDR3 DNA: TGTGCCACCAGCAGGACCTCGGGTGAAGCTTTCTTT
CDR3 protein: CATSRTSGEAFF
clone size: few
J gene: TRBJ1-1
D gene: .
V gene: TRBV15

CDR3 DNA: TGTGCCAGCAGTTACTCCCAAACTAGGACAGATGGCTACACCTTC
CDR3 protein: CASSYSQTRTDGYTF
clone size: .
J gene: TRBJ1-2
D gene: .
V gene: TRBV6-6

CDR3 DNA: TGCGCCAGAAACATCCTACAGGGGAAGAGGATGGGGAACACTGAAGCTTTCTTT
CDR3 protein: CARNILQGKRMGNTEAFF
clone size: once
J gene: TRBJ1-1
D gene: TRBD1
V gene: TRBV5-1

CDR3 DNA: TGTGCCAGCAGCTCTAGCGTAGCTCCCGCCACAGATACGCAGTATTTT
CDR3 protein: CASSSSVAPATDTQYF
clone size: .
J gene: TRBJ2-3
D gene: .
V gene: TRBV7-8

CDR3 DNA: TGTGCCAGCAGGGATACAGGGGATATCTATGGCTACACCTTC
CDR3 protein: CASRDTGDIYGYTF
clone size: .
J gene: TRBJ1-2
D gene: TRBD1
V gene: TRBV7-9

CDR3 DNA: TGTGCCAGTACGAACAGGGATCTCCTTTTTGGGGGCTACACCTTC
CDR3 protein: CASTNRDLLFGGYTF
clone size: .
J gene: TRBJ1-2
D gene: .
V gene: TRBV19

CDR3 DNA: TGTGCCAGCTCGCCCGAGGGACTGGCGTCAGCCTACGAGCAGTACTTC
CDR3 protein: CASSPEGLASAYEQYF
clone size: .
J gene: TRBJ2-7
D gene: .
V gene: TRBV18

CDR3 DNA: TGCAGCGACAGAAGTGGCAACGGCTACACCTTC
CDR3 protein: CSDRSGNGYTF
clone size: once
J gene: TRBJ1-2
D gene: .
V gene: TRBV29-1

CDR3 DNA: TGCGCCAGCAGCCCGACGACAGGGGGCTGGGATTCACCCCTCCACTTT
CDR3 protein: CASSPTTGGWDSPLHF
clone size: few
J gene: TRBJ1-6
D gene: TRBD1
V gene: TRBV4-1

CDR3 DNA: TGTGCCAGCAGTGAATTCGCCGGGACACCCTACGAGCAGTACTTC
CDR3 protein: CASSEFAGTPYEQYF
clone size: .
J gene: TRBJ2-7
D gene: .
V gene: TRBV6-1

CDR3 DNA: TGTGCCAGCAGCGCCGGGGATGAGCAGTTCTTC
CDR3 protein: CASSAGDEQFF
clone size: .
J gene: TRBJ2-1
D gene: .
V gene: TRBV9

CDR3 DNA: TGTGCCAGCGGACAGATCTCCTACGAGCAGTACTTC
CDR3 protein: CASGQISYEQYF
clone size: .
J gene: TRBJ2-7
D gene: .
V gene: TRBV6-5

CDR3 DNA: TGCGCCAGCAGCCAAGACCGCCCCGGGGGAAACATTCAGTACTTC
CDR3 protein: CASSQDRPGGNIQYF
clone size: .
J gene: TRBJ2-4
D gene: .
V gene: TRBV4-1

CDR3 DNA: TGTGCCAGCAGCATGACCGGGACTAGCGTTGACAATGAGCAGTTCTTC
CDR3 protein: CASSMTGTSVDNEQFF
clone size: .
J gene: TRBJ2-1
D gene: TRBD2
V gene: TRBV11-3

CDR3 DNA: TGTGCCAGCAGTTACTCCAGGGTAGGCACTGAAGCTTTCTTT
CDR3 protein: CASSYSRVGTEAFF
clone size: .
J gene: TRBJ1-1
D gene: .
V gene: TRBV6-6

CDR3 DNA: TGTGCCAGCAGCTCCGACAGTTCCGGGTCCTACGAGCAGTACTTC
CDR3 protein: CASSSDSSGSYEQYF
clone size: .
J gene: TRBJ2-7
D gene: .
V gene: TRBV6-5

CDR3 DNA: TGTGCCAGCAGCTTAGATCGGAGGGCCTTTGGAAACACCATATATTTT
CDR3 protein: CASSLDRRAFGNTIYF
clone size: .
J gene: TRBJ1-3
D gene: .
V gene: TRBV11-2

CDR3 DNA: TGTGCCAGCAGTCTAGCGTACTCCTACGAGCAGTACTTC
CDR3 protein: CASSLAYSYEQYF
clone size: .
J gene: TRBJ2-7
D gene: .
V gene: TRBV28

CDR3 DNA: TGTGCCAGTAGTCCGAGTTCTGGAAACACCATATATTTT
CDR3 protein: CASSPSSGNTIYF
clone size: once
J gene: TRBJ1-3
D gene: .
V gene: TRBV19

CDR3 DNA: TGTGCCAGCAGAAGCGCCCTAAGGGGTACCTATAATGAAAAACTGTTTTTT
CDR3 protein: CASRSALRGTYNEKLFF
clone size: .
J gene: TRBJ1-4
D gene: .
V gene: TRBV27

CDR3 DNA: TGTGCCAGCTCACCACCGTCAGACTATGGCTACACCTTC
CDR3 protein: CASSPPSDYGYTF
clone size: .
J gene: TRBJ1-2
D gene: .
V gene: TRBV18

CDR3 DNA: TGTGCCAGCAGGTCCTGGACTAGCGGCAATGAGCAGTTCTTC
CDR3 protein: CASRSWTSGNEQFF
clone size: few
J gene: TRBJ2-1
D gene: TRBD2
V gene: TRBV5-5

CDR3 DNA: TGTGCCAGCATATTCGATGAAAGGGGAAGTGGCTACACCTTC
CDR3 protein: CASIFDERGSGYTF
clone size: .
J gene: TRBJ1-2
D gene: .
V gene: TRBV2

CDR3 DNA: TGTGCCAGCACCAATCTAGCGGGACGAAACATTCAGTACTTC
CDR3 protein: CASTNLAGRNIQYF
clone size: once
J gene: TRBJ2-4
D gene: TRBD2
V gene: TRBV6-6

CDR3 DNA: TGTGCCAGCAGCTCAGGGGACAGGTCCTTCACAGATACGCAGTATTTT
CDR3 protein: CASSSGDRSFTDTQYF
clone size: .
J gene: TRBJ2-3
D gene: TRBD1
V gene: TRBV13

CDR3 DNA: TGCGCCAGCAGCCAAACCGGGACAGCAAGCTCCTACGAGCAGTACTTC
CDR3 protein: CASSQTGTASSYEQYF
clone size: once
J gene: TRBJ2-7
D gene: TRBD1
V gene: TRBV4-1